The rows below give T cell receptor beta chains drawn from one sample of a study of PD-1 blockade in classical Hodgkin lymphoma. Generated by immunoSEQ multiplex PCR, the TCRdb table keeps only in-frame clones and is missing some. The data hold about 36,000 clones, with approximately 69% observed a single time. Sequenced here: peripheral blood mononuclear cells (PBMCs), sampled before the second cycle of nivolumab. These receptors were collected from a human donor with classical Hodgkin lymphoma. Each CDR3 is given without its conserved first and last residue. Fields, in order: V gene, J gene, CDR3 length, CDR3 protein.

TRBV7-3,TRBJ2-1,14,ASSLLAGGVGNEQF
TRBV20-1,TRBJ2-7,9,SAPAPYEQY
TRBV7-8,TRBJ1-2,11,ASRKGQDYGYT
TRBV28,TRBJ2-7,10,ASSSGAYEQY
TRBV5-1,TRBJ2-1,13,ASSAGGSSYNEQF
TRBV7-8,TRBJ2-5,16,ASSLFIGASGSQETQY
TRBV28,TRBJ2-2,11,ASGGTSTGELF
TRBV6-6,TRBJ2-1,9,ASTDYNEQF
TRBV18,TRBJ1-3,15,ASSPWTGRGTGNTIY
TRBV19,TRBJ2-1,14,ASSIDLQGTRNEQF
TRBV10-3,TRBJ1-2,12,AIRPKGTGDPNT
TRBV7-9,TRBJ2-7,15,ASSLAWWGGVPSEQY
TRBV4-2,TRBJ1-1,12,ASSQDWAGGEAF
TRBV6-6,TRBJ1-1,12,ASTLTGYNTEAF
TRBV30,TRBJ2-1,11,AWIPGYDNEQF
TRBV7-2,TRBJ2-7,11,ASSLPPRQGRY
TRBV5-6,TRBJ1-1,14,ASSLGHHRMGTEAF
TRBV6-1,TRBJ1-1,13,ASKLLTGQNTEAF
TRBV5-1,TRBJ2-1,14,ASSLAGRVSYNEQF
TRBV2,TRBJ2-5,12,ASSEIGGQETQY
TRBV7-9,TRBJ2-1,11,ASRTSFGNEQF
TRBV9,TRBJ2-1,14,ASSVAVGSSYNEQF
TRBV7-2,TRBJ2-1,13,ASSLESYSYNEQF
TRBV11-2,TRBJ2-1,15,ASSLDSGLAGRGGQF
TRBV7-3,TRBJ2-1,14,ASSQGAGGGGDEQF
TRBV30,TRBJ1-6,12,AWSAGTGSIPLH
TRBV7-9,TRBJ2-3,13,ASSLGGSYTDTQY
TRBV5-1,TRBJ1-1,14,ASSPRGQGTNTEAF
TRBV15,TRBJ2-1,15,ATSRKGGGGAGNEQF
TRBV4-3,TRBJ1-3,14,ASSQDRGENGNTIY
TRBV6-5,TRBJ1-1,11,AISDRGFTEAF
TRBV5-1,TRBJ1-1,13,ASSLGGHFNTEAF
TRBV28,TRBJ1-2,12,ASSFGQGDYGYT
TRBV6-1,TRBJ2-1,13,ASRPTSGSYNEQF
TRBV2,TRBJ2-1,12,ASRPGRLYNEQF
TRBV19,TRBJ2-3,12,ASWGQGLADTQY
TRBV2,TRBJ2-7,12,ASTDQGATYEQY
TRBV7-2,TRBJ2-2,12,ASSPQRGTGELF
TRBV7-8,TRBJ2-3,11,ASSSGEGDTQY
TRBV18,TRBJ2-1,14,ASSPMTGVFGNEQF
TRBV5-1,TRBJ2-1,14,ASSSMPRDERNEQF
TRBV19,TRBJ1-1,11,ASRHGRYTEAF
TRBV18,TRBJ2-5,17,ASSPRSTGGASEQETQY
TRBV27,TRBJ1-3,13,ASSLIYGARNTIY
TRBV10-3,TRBJ1-2,10,AISESSSGYT
TRBV7-2,TRBJ1-2,12,ASTPMGQGYGYT
TRBV19,TRBJ2-3,12,ASRTQGRTDTQY
TRBV2,TRBJ2-3,10,AKWWGTDTQY
TRBV11-2,TRBJ2-1,11,ASSLAGYNEQF
TRBV7-2,TRBJ1-1,11,ASSGTVITEAF
TRBV7-2,TRBJ2-7,13,ASSLNSGSTYEQY
TRBV18,TRBJ1-2,12,ASSGRAESYGYT
TRBV30,TRBJ2-2,14,ACPGLAGGQDGELF
TRBV4-2,TRBJ1-1,12,ASSQDWAGPEAF